The 29 T cell receptor beta chains given below trace back to one sample, sequenced in a study of blood T cell repertoires in COVID-19. Using immunoSEQ multiplex PCR, the repertoire was profiled, and TCRdb retains in-frame clones only, with some absent. The profile shows over 200,000 clones, under 90% of them singletons. Specimen: PBMCs or T cells enriched from blood (not recorded which). These receptor sequences come from a man aged 60-69 years who had recovered from COVID-19.

The count of this clone is one. The rearrangement joins TRBV30 to TRBJ1-1; unclear D gene. Germline V gene sequence: CDR1 GTSNPN, CDR2 SVGIG (reference sequence). V shed 2 bases and J shed 9 bases, with 10 bases lying between them. This CDR3 comprises 11 residues. The CDR3 loop is CAWSRDLKAFF. The CDR3 nucleotides read TGTGCCTGGAGTAGAGATCTTAAAGCTTTCTTT.

The rearrangement links TRBV11-2 to TRBJ1-6; a possible D gene is TRBD1 (6 bases). Germline V gene lookup returns CDR1 SGHAT and CDR2 FQNNGV. Deletions cut 5 bases from V and 0 bases from J, with 11 bases between. The CDR3 length is 16 residues. Here the CDR3 DNA reads TGTGCCAGCAGCGCGACAGGCAACTCCTATAATTCACCCCTCCACTTT. Amino acid sequence: CASSATGNSYNSPLHF.

The chain links TRBV19 to TRBJ2-3, with 7 bases fitting TRBD2. Germline lookup yields CDR1 LNHDA and CDR2 SQIVND (reference sequence). The CDR3 contains 15 residues. V dropped 7 bases and J dropped 2; count of bases not matched to a gene: 9. DNA for the CDR3: TGTGCCAGTAACCCCGGCGGGGGAAACACAGATACGCAGTATTTT. It codes for CASNPGGGNTDTQYF.

The CDR3 spells CASRASGEAFF. CDR3 DNA sequence: TGTGCCAGCAGAGCTAGCGGCGAAGCTTTCTTT. This chain uses TRBV7-9 with TRBJ1-1; D gene ambiguous. With 6 bases removed from V and 8 bases from J, the gap between germline ends came to 10 bases. From germline, CDR1 is SEHNR and CDR2 FQNEAQ (reference sequence). The CDR3 has 11 amino acids. Full variable domain (rest looked up from reference TRBV7-9 and TRBJ1-1): DTGVSQNPRHKITKRGQNVTFRCDPISEHNRLYWYRQTLGQGPEFLTYFQNEAQLEKSRLLSDRFSAERPKGSFSTLEIQRTEQGDSAMYLCASRASGEAFFGQGTRLTVV.

This clone turned up a few times. This rearrangement joins TRBV7-9 to TRBJ1-1; TRBD1 might be the D (6 bases). The germline V and J ends were trimmed by 6 bases and 3 bases, with 17 bases remaining between them. Germline V gene sequence: CDR1 SEHNR, CDR2 FQNEAQ (reference sequence). This CDR3 spans 15 amino acids. CDR3 sequence: CASRPKQGRDTEAFF. In DNA form, the CDR3 reads TGTGCCAGCAGACCGAAGCAGGGGCGGGACACTGAAGCTTTCTTT.

V and J are TRBV3-1 (or the pseudogene TRBV3-2) and TRBJ1-2, with 10 bases that match TRBD1. The CDR3 is 14 residues long. Looked up from germline, CDR1 is LGHDT and CDR2 is YNNKEL (reference sequence). The V gene end was trimmed by 1 base and the J gene end by 7 bases; junction bases not matched to a gene: 3. DNA of the CDR3: TGTGCCAGCAGCCAAGTGACAGGGGGCCTTGGCTACACCTTC. Protein: CASSQVTGGLGYTF.

A few counts support this clone. The chain couples TRBV2 to TRBJ2-5; possibly TRBD2 for D (6 bases). Trimming stripped 10 bases from V and 3 bases from J, with 21 bases between. The CDR3 spans 15 residues. Germline CDR1 SNHLY, CDR2 FYNNEI. Written as DNA, the CDR3 is TGTGCCACCGACCGCCGGGGCGGGGCGAAAGAGACCCAGTACTTC. The encoded protein is CATDRRGGAKETQYF.

CDR3 in DNA: TGTGCCAGCAGCTCCAGGGTAAATGATTCACCCCTCCACTTT. This sequence encodes CASSSRVNDSPLHF. The chain links TRBV11-3 to TRBJ1-6; D is perhaps TRBD1 (5 bases). The CDR3 loop spans 14 amino acids. Trimming pared 4 bases from V and 8 bases from J, leaving 12 bases between. Looked up from germline, CDR1 is SGHNT and CDR2 is YENEEA.

The chain is built from TRBV11-2 and TRBJ2-5; 7 bases align to TRBD2. The CDR3 is made up of 14 amino acids. Looked up from germline, CDR1 is SGHAT and CDR2 is FQNNGV. With V trimmed by 1 base and J by 4 bases, 3 bases remained unmatched. Here the CDR3 reads CASSLGTSPETQYF. The CDR3, as DNA: TGTGCCAGCAGCTTAGGGACTAGTCCAGAGACCCAGTACTTC. Full variable domain (remainder filled in from reference TRBV11-2 and TRBJ2-5): EAGVAQSPRYKIIEKRQSVAFWCNPISGHATLYWYQQILGQGPKLLIQFQNNGVVDDSQLPKDRFSAERLKGVDSTLKIQPAKLEDSAVYLCASSLGTSPETQYFGPGTRLLVL.

The chain couples TRBV4-3 to TRBJ2-1; D perhaps matches TRBD1 (5 bases). The CDR3 contains 14 residues. In germline, CDR1 is LGHNA, CDR2 YSLEER. The V end was cut by 3 bases, the J end by 3 bases, with 9 bases between. DNA for the CDR3: TGCGCCAGCAGCCAGGACACCATCTACAATGAGCAGTTCTTC. It is translated as CASSQDTIYNEQFF.

The chain has TRBV4-1 and TRBJ1-4; TRBD1 aligns across 7 bases. After removal of 0 bases from V and 1 base from J, the junction contained 5 bases not matched to a gene. The CDR3 length is 17 residues. CDR1 and CDR2 (germline): MGHRA, YSYEKL. CDR3 in amino acids: CASSQEVGTETNEKLFF. For the CDR3, the DNA is TGCGCCAGCAGCCAAGAAGTAGGGACAGAAACTAATGAAAAACTGTTTTTT.

The chain joins TRBV16 to TRBJ1-5; D is perhaps TRBD1 (5 bases). The CDR3 sequence is 13 residues long. Germline CDR1 reads KGHSY; CDR2 reads FQNENV. Trimming removed 4 bases at V and 7 bases at J, with 11 bases between. The CDR3: CASSLAGMQPQHF. CDR3 coding DNA: TGTGCCAGCAGCCTAGCAGGGATGCAGCCCCAGCATTTT.

The V call is TRBV12-3 or TRBV12-4, the J call TRBJ1-2; a weak D match, TRBD1 (6 bases). The V end lost 3 bases, the J end lost 7 bases, and 12 bases lay between the germline ends. The CDR3 extends over 13 amino acids. CDR3 sequence reads: CASSLGGLGGYTF. CDR3 DNA sequence: TGTGCCAGCAGTTTGGGGGGGCTGGGTGGCTACACCTTC.

The V and J genes are TRBV4-3 and TRBJ2-5; TRBD2 matches at 14 bases. The CDR3 loop spans 16 amino acids. Unmatched junction bases numbered 4, after V lost 3 bases and J lost 4 bases. Germline V gene sequence: CDR1 LGHNA, CDR2 YSLEER. In nucleotides, the CDR3 is TGCGCCAGCAGCCAGGCGACTAGCGGGGGGGGAGAGACCCAGTACTTC. Residues: CASSQATSGGGETQYF.

The CDR3 protein is CAWSAGDEAFF. DNA of the CDR3: TGTGCCTGGAGTGCGGGGGATGAAGCTTTCTTT. The chain has TRBV30 and TRBJ1-1; possibly TRBD1 for D (5 bases). V was cut by 1 base and J by 7 bases, with 7 bases left in between. The CDR3 is made up of 11 amino acids. CDR1 and CDR2 from the germline V gene are GTSNPN and SVGIG (reference sequence).

The chain employs TRBV7-9 and TRBJ2-5, with 7 bases aligning to TRBD2. Germline-derived CDR1 and CDR2 are SEHNR and FQNEAQ (reference sequence). Germline trimming cut 3 bases from V and 4 bases from J; bases unmatched to any gene: 5. This CDR3 has 14 amino acids. The CDR3 DNA reads TGTGCCAGCAGCTTCTGGGCTAGCGGAGAGACCCAGTACTTC. It yields the protein CASSFWASGETQYF.

V is TRBV7-3 and J is TRBJ2-5; D is uncertain. CDR3 size: 12 residues. V was shortened by 5 bases and J by 4 bases, with 8 bases between the two germline ends. Germline V gene lookup returns CDR1 SGHTA and CDR2 FQGTGA. The CDR3 region has the DNA TGTGCCAGCAGCAGTTCCGGAGAGACCCAGTACTTC. It codes for CASSSSGETQYF.

The V and J genes are TRBV5-6 and TRBJ1-2; D is ambiguous. The germline V gene encodes CDR1 SGHDT and CDR2 YYEEEE. Trimming pared 5 bases from V and 7 bases from J, leaving 18 bases between. The CDR3 consists of 14 residues. CDR3 region: CASSNEPVLFGYTF. In DNA, the CDR3 is TGTGCCAGCAGTAACGAACCGGTATTATTTGGCTACACCTTC. Filled out from reference TRBV5-6 and TRBJ1-2, the complete variable domain reads DAGVTQSPTHLIKTRGQQVTLRCSPKSGHDTVSWYQQALGQGPQFIFQYYEEEERQRGNFPDRFSGHQFPNYSSELNVNALLLGDSALYLCASSNEPVLFGYTFGSGTRLTVV.

This clone was observed a handful of times. This chain links TRBV29-1 with TRBJ2-4; D is possibly TRBD2 (6 bases). Trimming took 6 bases from V and 2 from J, leaving 11 bases between them. CDR1 and CDR2 (germline): SQVTM, ANQGSEA. The CDR3 spans 13 residues. The CDR3 coding sequence is TGCAGCGTGGCTGGGGGGTCCAAAAACATTCAGTACTTC. It encodes CSVAGGSKNIQYF.

The chain couples TRBV3-1 (or the pseudogene TRBV3-2) to TRBJ1-3, with TRBD1 matching over 7 bases. The CDR3 totals 15 residues. CDR1 and CDR2 from the germline V gene are LGHDT and YNNKEL (reference sequence). V trimming: 1 base; J trimming: 4 bases; junction bases outside the gene matches: 4. As DNA, the CDR3 is TGTGCCAGCAGCCAAGCGGGGACAGCCGGAAACACCATATATTTT. Translated: CASSQAGTAGNTIYF.

The V and J genes are TRBV6-1 and TRBJ1-5; no definite D call. Germline V CDR1 and CDR2: MNHNS, SASEGT. CDR3 length: 14 amino acids. V dropped 2 bases and J dropped 7 bases, with 12 bases sitting between them. The DNA for the CDR3 is TGTGCCAGCAGTGAAACGGGTTCCCAGCAGCCCCAGCATTTT. Amino acids: CASSETGSQQPQHF.

This chain uses TRBV24-1 with TRBJ2-2; TRBD1 aligns across 7 bases. J was trimmed by 4 bases and V by 4 bases; bases with no gene match: 2. Germline CDR1 KGHDR, CDR2 SFDVKD. This CDR3 is 14 amino acids long. The DNA of the CDR3 is TGTGCCACCAGTGACCGGACAGGCACCGGGGAGCTGTTTTTT. Amino acids: CATSDRTGTGELFF.

For the CDR3, the DNA is TGTGCCAGTAGTAAGGGACAGGGCAAGTCCTACGAGCAGTACTTC. Residues: CASSKGQGKSYEQYF. The chain is built from TRBV19 and TRBJ2-7; TRBD1 agrees at 9 bases. The CDR3 sequence is 15 residues long. The junction had 5 bases not matched to a gene; V was cut back by 4 bases and J by 1 base. Germline assignment: CDR1 LNHDA and CDR2 SQIVND (reference sequence).

The J gene is TRBJ1-1, the V gene TRBV12-3 or TRBV12-4; D may be TRBD1 (5 bases). The CDR3 runs to 13 residues. Trimming left V 3 bases short and J 4 bases short, with 9 bases between. The CDR3 coding sequence is TGTGCCAGCAGTTTCTCGGGGGGCACTGAAGCTTTCTTT. It is translated as CASSFSGGTEAFF.

Concerning this clone itself: The sample carries other DNA sequences with the same CDR3. The chain employs TRBV6-5 and TRBJ1-3; no clear D. Trimming cost V 6 bases and J 0 bases, with 9 bases left between them. There are 14 residues in the CDR3. Germline lookup yields CDR1 MNHEY and CDR2 SVGAGI. The chain's CDR3 is CASSLTSSGNTIYF. CDR3 coding DNA: TGTGCCAGCAGCTTGACAAGCTCTGGAAACACCATATATTTT.

V gene TRBV11-2 combines with J gene TRBJ2-7, with 7 nucleotides matching TRBD1. V shed 0 bases, J shed 0 bases, and the junction held 17 bases outside the gene matches. The CDR3 runs 20 residues. CDR1 SGHAT and CDR2 FQNNGV come from the germline V gene. The CDR3 region is CASSLEFSWDSISTSYEQYF. The CDR3 nucleotides read TGTGCCAGCAGCTTAGAGTTCTCTTGGGACAGCATCAGCACCTCCTACGAGCAGTACTTC.

V is TRBV7-2 and J is TRBJ1-5, with D possibly matching TRBD1 (5 bases). The V gene's germline CDR1 is SGHTA and CDR2 FQGNSA. The CDR3 loop spans 15 amino acids. V lost 5 bases and J lost 4, with 15 bases in between. CDR3 DNA: TGTGCCAGCAGCCTGCAGGGTATTGGGAATCAGCCCCAGCATTTT. Translation: CASSLQGIGNQPQHF.

The chain joins TRBV6-5 to TRBJ2-7, with D perhaps matching TRBD1 (6 bases). From germline, CDR1 is MNHEY and CDR2 SVGAGI. The CDR3 covers 14 residues. Trimming cost V 6 bases and J 2 bases, with 14 bases left between them. In nucleotides, the CDR3 is TGTGCCAGCAGACAAGCTCAGGGGCCCTACGAGCAGTACTTC. Its translation: CASRQAQGPYEQYF.

The J gene is TRBJ2-5, the V gene TRBV5-6; D is perhaps TRBD1 (5 bases). The CDR3 contains 13 residues. Per the germline V gene, CDR1 is SGHDT and CDR2 is YYEEEE. The ends were cut back, 1 base at V and 5 bases at J, with 9 bases in the middle. CDR3 loop: CASSLQGGETQYF. CDR3 DNA sequence: TGTGCCAGCAGCTTGCAGGGTGGGGAGACCCAGTACTTC.